This is a list of T cell receptor beta chains from one sample in a study of blood T cell repertoires in COVID-19. The table came from immunoSEQ multiplex PCR; TCRdb's copy has only in-frame clones and leaves some out. The data hold around 300,000 clones, with approximately 83% observed a single time. The sequencing input was peripheral blood. Receptors originate from a woman between 65 and 79 years old with acute or convalescent COVID-19. CDR3s include the opening cysteine and the closing phenylalanine or tryptophan. D genes are given only for firm matches. The size entry is marked missing in some rows and otherwise reads once, few, many or a size class.

V gene	D gene	clone size	J gene	CDR3 protein	CDR3 DNA
TRBV6-1	TRBD1	.	TRBJ2-7	CASSVQGATGTAYEQYF	TGTGCCAGCAGTGTTCAAGGAGCTACCGGGACAGCCTACGAGCAGTACTTC
TRBV6-5	TRBD1	.	TRBJ2-7	CASRRQTGAYEQYF	TGTGCCAGCAGACGACAGACAGGGGCCTACGAGCAGTACTTC
TRBV5-5	TRBD1	.	TRBJ2-3	CASSSGQVSTDTQYF	TGTGCCAGCAGCTCAGGACAGGTTAGCACAGATACGCAGTATTTT
TRBV5-1	.	.	TRBJ1-3	CASSPGSGNTIYF	TGCGCCAGCAGCCCAGGGTCTGGAAACACCATATATTTT
TRBV5-1	TRBD1	.	TRBJ2-1	CASSLGTGGHNEQFF	TGCGCCAGCAGCTTGGGGACAGGGGGCCACAATGAGCAGTTCTTC
TRBV5-5	.	.	TRBJ2-3	CASSSRSATSTDTQYF	TGTGCCAGCAGCTCCCGCAGCGCCACTAGCACAGATACGCAGTATTTT
TRBV2	TRBD1	.	TRBJ2-5	CASSLDRAVGETQYF	TGTGCCAGCAGCCTCGACAGGGCAGTCGGAGAGACCCAGTACTTC
TRBV6-5	.	.	TRBJ1-1	CASGLPEAFF	TGTGCCAGCGGGCTTCCCGAAGCTTTCTTT
TRBV19	.	.	TRBJ1-5	CASSISPGSNQPQHF	TGTGCCAGTAGTATAAGTCCCGGTAGCAATCAGCCCCAGCATTTT
TRBV6-5	TRBD1	.	TRBJ2-1	CASSYSGTGNNEQFF	TGTGCCAGCAGTTACTCCGGGACAGGCAACAATGAGCAGTTCTTC
TRBV9	TRBD1	few	TRBJ2-1	CASSLTDRGNEQFF	TGTGCCAGCAGCCTCACCGACAGGGGCAATGAGCAGTTCTTC
TRBV5-1	.	.	TRBJ2-1	CASSSEYNEQFF	TGCGCCAGCAGCTCTGAGTACAATGAGCAGTTCTTC
TRBV18	.	once	TRBJ2-2	CASSPGLSGELFF	TGTGCCAGCTCACCCGGGTTATCCGGGGAGCTGTTTTTT
TRBV6-4	.	.	TRBJ1-5	CASSVNSNQPQHF	TGTGCCAGCAGTGTCAATAGCAATCAGCCCCAGCATTTT
TRBV3-1/TRBV3-2	.	.	TRBJ1-3	CASSQDAPAVGNTIYF	TGTGCCAGCAGCCAAGATGCCCCCGCGGTCGGAAACACCATATATTTT
TRBV25-1	TRBD2	.	TRBJ2-2	CASRPGLHTGELFF	TGTGCCAGCAGGCCGGGACTACACACCGGGGAGCTGTTTTTT
TRBV18	.	.	TRBJ1-1	CASSVLGGANTEAFF	TGTGCCAGCTCAGTCCTTGGGGGGGCGAACACTGAAGCTTTCTTT
TRBV5-1	.	once	TRBJ2-5	CASSTGTLQETQYF	TGCGCCAGCAGCACCGGGACTCTCCAAGAGACCCAGTACTTC
TRBV19	.	once	TRBJ1-2	CASSSPSGTIYGYTF	TGTGCCAGTAGTAGCCCCTCCGGGACAATCTATGGCTACACCTTC
TRBV18	.	.	TRBJ1-5	CASSQGISNQPQHF	TGTGCCAGCTCACAGGGGATCAGCAATCAGCCCCAGCATTTT
TRBV2	.	.	TRBJ1-2	CASSELRARYGYTF	TGTGCCAGCAGTGAATTGAGGGCACGTTATGGCTACACCTTC
TRBV27	TRBD1	.	TRBJ1-4	CASSLSLGQGLKLFF	TGTGCCAGCAGTTTATCCTTAGGACAGGGTTTGAAACTGTTTTTT
TRBV6-5	.	.	TRBJ1-4	CASSYGVGGGTEKLFF	TGTGCCAGCAGTTACGGGGTGGGCGGGGGCACTGAAAAACTGTTTTTT
TRBV2	.	.	TRBJ2-5	CAGQAQATQYF	TGTGCCGGCCAGGCCCAAGCGACCCAGTACTTC
TRBV6-1	.	many	TRBJ1-2	CASSVAAGVKGYTF	TGTGCCAGCAGTGTAGCCGCAGGGGTTAAGGGCTACACCTTC
TRBV24-1	.	.	TRBJ2-2	CATSEGAEAGELFF	TGTGCCACCAGTGAGGGGGCTGAGGCCGGGGAGCTGTTTTTT
TRBV18	.	few	TRBJ1-1	CASSLQENTEAFF	TGTGCCAGCTCACTTCAGGAGAACACTGAAGCTTTCTTT
TRBV2	TRBD2	.	TRBJ2-5	CARGTSGQETQYF	TGTGCCAGGGGGACTAGTGGCCAAGAGACCCAGTACTTC
TRBV6-2/TRBV6-3	.	.	TRBJ2-1	CASSYYFLSGAGSGNEQFF	TGTGCCAGCAGTTATTATTTTCTTTCCGGGGCGGGGTCGGGCAATGAGCAGTTCTTC
TRBV7-8	.	.	TRBJ1-1	CASSLLVTKGEAFF	TGTGCCAGCAGCTTATTGGTGACGAAGGGGGAAGCTTTCTTT
TRBV21-1	.	.	TRBJ1-6	CAAPRNRTGSDSPLHF	TGTGCCGCCCCTCGCAATCGGACAGGGTCTGATTCACCCCTCCACTTT
TRBV3-1/TRBV3-2	.	few	TRBJ1-6	CASSQLSSYNSPLHF	TGTGCCAGCAGCCAATTGAGCTCCTATAATTCACCCCTCCACTTT
TRBV6-6	TRBD1	.	TRBJ1-6	CASSLRTGERMTPLHF	TGTGCCAGCAGTTTGCGGACAGGGGAACGGATGACACCCCTCCACTTT
TRBV19	TRBD1	.	TRBJ1-6	CASSSRTGLPLHF	TGTGCCAGTAGTTCACGGACAGGCCTTCCCCTCCACTTT
TRBV19	.	.	TRBJ1-6	CASQTPGGYNSPLHF	TGTGCCAGTCAAACCCCCGGGGGATATAATTCACCCCTCCACTTT
TRBV20-1	.	.	TRBJ1-2	CSASGGSMYGYTF	TGCAGTGCTAGTGGCGGCTCTATGTATGGCTACACCTTC
TRBV7-3	TRBD1	.	TRBJ2-1	CASSLWGQEQFF	TGTGCCAGCAGCTTATGGGGACAGGAGCAGTTCTTC
TRBV9	.	once	TRBJ2-2	CASSGQQENTGELFF	TGTGCCAGCAGCGGACAACAGGAGAACACCGGGGAGCTGTTTTTT
TRBV10-2	.	few	TRBJ1-1	CAAQGEVNTEAFF	TGCGCCGCACAAGGAGAGGTGAACACTGAAGCTTTCTTT
TRBV9	.	.	TRBJ2-5	CASSVVSGGQETQYF	TGTGCCAGCAGCGTAGTGAGTGGGGGCCAGGAGACCCAGTACTTC
TRBV6-5	TRBD1	.	TRBJ1-5	CASRPTGEHQPQHF	TGTGCCAGCAGGCCAACAGGGGAACATCAGCCCCAGCATTTT
TRBV4-1	.	.	TRBJ1-4	CASSQVPGSLNEKLFF	TGCGCCAGCAGCCAAGTTCCCGGTTCCCTTAATGAAAAACTGTTTTTT
TRBV10-3	TRBD1	.	TRBJ2-3	CAISAGQVQTTQYF	TGTGCCATCAGTGCGGGACAGGTCCAGACTACGCAGTATTTT
TRBV10-1	TRBD1	.	TRBJ1-1	CASSTGQGITFF	TGCGCCAGCAGTACCGGACAGGGGATAACTTTCTTT
TRBV5-1	.	.	TRBJ2-3	CASRISGTDTQYF	TGCGCCAGCAGGATCAGCGGCACAGATACGCAGTATTTT
TRBV12-3/TRBV12-4	.	.	TRBJ1-1	CASSFNRGAEAFF	TGTGCCAGCAGTTTTAATCGGGGAGCTGAAGCTTTCTTT
TRBV11-2	TRBD2	.	TRBJ2-3	CASSLRRSGGRTDTQYF	TGTGCCAGCAGCTTACGCCGCAGCGGGGGGCGGACAGATACGCAGTATTTT